Listed here are 4 T cell receptor beta chains from one sample, sequenced in a study of regulatory T cells in long-lasting Graves disease. Time point specified: newly diagnosed GD, antithyroid drugs for less than 3 months. The TCR library was made from RNA that had been extracted from PBMCs in TRIzol. The authors built TCR beta libraries using iRepertoire HTBI primers and Arm-PCR of CDR3 regions. Each CDR3 protein gets one entry after TCRdb re-called the multiplex PCR reads with MiXCR. This table has approximately 400,000 distinct CDR3 sequences, about 15% appearing once. These data were also filed under a second study, of T cells in Graves' hyperthyroidism and ophthalmopathy.

Sample: peripheral blood mononuclear cells (PBMCs), taken at new diagnosis, from a patient treated with antithyroid drugs. The source of these receptors is a woman aged 25 to 39 with Graves disease.

With regard to this clonotype: A read error may produce the germline difference seen at one junction end. The rearrangement links TRBV3-1 to TRBJ1-4, with D perhaps matching TRBD1 (5 bases). The CDR3 sequence is 17 residues long. Germline values: CDR1 LGHDT, CDR2 YNNKEL (reference sequence). As DNA, the CDR3 is TGTGCCAGCAGCCCCCCAAGAACGGGGGGAAGCGGTGAAGAACTGTTTTTT. Its protein is CASSPPRTGGSGEELFF.

The table lists this clonotype with many counts. J is TRBJ2-3 and V is TRBV20-1, with 9 nucleotides matching TRBD1. Germline V gives CDR1 DFQATT, CDR2 SNEGSKA (reference sequence). The CDR3 consists of 14 residues. V lost 5 bases to trimming and J lost 1 base; unmatched junction nucleotides: 4. Here the CDR3 DNA reads TGCAGTGCTGCAGGGACAGGGCGCACAGATACGCAGTATTTT. Translation gives CSAAGTGRTDTQYF.

The chain recombines TRBV5-1 with TRBJ2-2; possibly TRBD1 for D (6 bases). Germline V lookup: CDR1 SGHRS, CDR2 YFSETQ. CDR3 length equals 15 residues. Trimming left V 2 bases short and J 4 bases short, with 12 bases between. In DNA, the CDR3 is TGCGCCAGCAGCTTTAGACAGGATCTCACCGGGGAGCTGTTTTTT. It specifies CASSFRQDLTGELFF.

Notes on this clonotype: A read error may be the cause here, since a much bigger clone is one base away. The rearrangement links TRBV18 to TRBJ1-1; weak D call: TRBD1 (6 bases). Germline V gives CDR1 KGHSH, CDR2 LQKENI. V dropped 8 bases and J dropped 1 base, with 17 bases sitting between them. CDR3 length equals 15 residues. CDR3 DNA sequence: TGTGCCAGCCCTTTTGGGGGGGGCTGGAACACTGAAGCTTTCTTT. It is translated as CASPFGGGWNTEAFF.